The entry below describes one TCR beta chain. Its antigen is currently unknown. Sorts performed in triplicate captured over 250,000 cells each from every CD8+ T cell subset. The sample belongs to a study of CXCR3-negative and CXCR3-positive naive CD8 T cells. General observations from the study: Memory, not naive, CXCR3-negative and CXCR3-positive cells differed in TRBV-TRBJ usage. TCR strength was inferred from TRB CDR3 properties, while surface CD5 was comparable between naive subsets. Comparably high diversity was seen in both naive subsets, and much lower diversity in memory CD8+ cells.

In germline, CDR1 is SGHNT, CDR2 YYREEE (reference sequence). This CDR3 comprises 12 residues. Via 5' RACE with UMI labels, TRB cDNA libraries were prepared. TCRdb re-called the 5' RACE reads, yielding one record per CDR3 amino acid sequence without DNA. The table counts over 80,000 distinct CDR3 sequences; about 1.4% lies in the top ten. The chain has TRBV5-4 and TRBJ2-1; TCRdb's D call of TRBD2 is untestable without DNA. The source material was naive CXCR3- CD8+ T cells from blood. The sample's subset: CD45RO-CCR7+CD27+CD95- naive CD8+ T cells lacking CXCR3 (TNR3-). This clonotype was sampled from a human donor in good health. Some clones in this sample may be carry-over from other donors' samples. This CDR3 is CASSFPSGEEFF. Drawing the rest from reference TRBV5-4 and TRBJ2-1, the complete variable domain is ETGVTQSPTHLIKTRGQQVTLRCSSQSGHNTVSWYQQALGQGPQFIFQYYREEENGRGNFPPRFSGLQFPNYSSELNVNALELDDSALYLCASSFPSGEEFFGPGTRLTVL.